This is a list of T cell receptor beta chains from one sample in a study of T cell responses to AZD1222 COVID-19 vaccine. The protocol was immunoSEQ multiplex PCR, while the TCRdb copy is restricted to in-frame clones and leaves out a portion. The sample yields 75,000 to 95,000 clones, roughly 85% seen once. The sample consisted of peripheral blood, taken 28 days after the second AZD1222 dose. The source is an adult who received the AZD1222 COVID-19 vaccine. The CDR3 runs from the conserved cysteine through the conserved F or W. The D gene is left open where the match is weak. Clone size is shown for a subset of rows, as once, few, many or a class of expanded clone.

v_call,d_call,j_call,clone_size,cdr3_aa,cdr3_nt
TRBV6-2/TRBV6-3,TRBD1,TRBJ2-1,-,CASSRQGVHNEQFF,TGTGCCAGCAGTCGACAGGGGGTCCACAATGAGCAGTTCTTC
TRBV19,-,TRBJ1-4,-,CASSTLREKLFF,TGTGCCAGTAGTACACTCAGGGAAAAACTGTTTTTT
TRBV5-1,-,TRBJ1-1,-,CASSPDGNTEAFF,TGCGCCAGCAGTCCGGACGGAAACACTGAAGCTTTCTTT
TRBV7-2,TRBD2,TRBJ2-1,once,CASSPVAVAGPYNEQFF,TGTGCCAGCAGCCCCGTGGCGGTAGCGGGGCCCTACAATGAGCAGTTCTTC
TRBV9,-,TRBJ1-1,-,CASSPRMGGAEAFF,TGTGCCAGCAGCCCCCGGATGGGAGGGGCTGAAGCTTTCTTT
TRBV6-5,TRBD2,TRBJ2-7,once,CASSQQRDYEQYF,TGTGCCAGCAGTCAGCAGCGGGACTACGAGCAGTACTTC
TRBV23-1,TRBD1,TRBJ2-1,-,CASPPGRGIYNEQFF,TGCGCCAGCCCCCCGGGCAGGGGGATCTACAATGAGCAGTTCTTC
TRBV9,TRBD2,TRBJ2-3,-,CASRHELAGPDTQYF,TGTGCCAGTAGACATGAGCTAGCGGGTCCGGATACGCAGTATTTT
TRBV29-1,TRBD2,TRBJ2-7,-,CSFRLAEPYEQYF,TGCAGCTTTAGACTAGCGGAGCCCTACGAGCAGTACTTC
TRBV12-5,-,TRBJ1-3,-,CASGLVRTEYHPSGNTIYF,TGTGCTAGTGGTTTGGTCCGGACAGAATATCACCCCTCTGGAAACACCATATATTTT
TRBV6-2/TRBV6-3,-,TRBJ2-4,-,CASSYRGTLAKNIQYF,TGTGCCAGCAGTTACAGGGGGACTCTAGCCAAAAACATTCAGTACTTC
TRBV21-1,-,TRBJ2-7,-,CASSKAPSGQRSSYEQYF,TGTGCCAGCAGCAAAGCGCCTTCGGGACAGAGATCCTCCTACGAGCAGTACTTC
TRBV10-3,-,TRBJ1-1,-,CAISLGTPLEGTEAFF,TGTGCCATCAGTCTCGGGACCCCTCTCGAAGGGACTGAAGCTTTCTTT
TRBV27,TRBD2,TRBJ2-5,-,CASGLLGLAGGPKTQYF,TGTGCCAGCGGACTACTAGGACTAGCGGGAGGGCCGAAGACCCAGTACTTC
TRBV5-1,TRBD2,TRBJ2-3,-,CASSPLPGLAKDTQYF,TGCGCCAGCAGCCCACTGCCAGGACTAGCCAAAGATACGCAGTATTTT
TRBV5-1,-,TRBJ1-2,few,CASSPPPGGAHVYGYTF,TGCGCCAGCAGCCCGCCCCCCGGGGGAGCCCATGTCTATGGCTACACCTTC
TRBV28,-,TRBJ2-4,-,CASSFRAPSKNIQYF,TGTGCCAGCAGTTTTCGTGCACCTTCCAAAAACATTCAGTACTTC
TRBV5-1,TRBD1,TRBJ1-1,-,CASSLALAGGLNTEAFF,TGCGCCAGCAGCTTGGCGTTGGCAGGGGGATTGAACACTGAAGCTTTCTTT
TRBV29-1,-,TRBJ1-1,-,CSVDGLAGRNTEAFF,TGCAGCGTTGACGGGCTGGCGGGCAGGAACACTGAAGCTTTCTTT
TRBV29-1,-,TRBJ2-3,once,CSVALQDTQYF,TGCAGCGTCGCACTGCAGGATACGCAGTATTTT
TRBV19,TRBD1,TRBJ1-3,-,CASSSTQGAVGNTIYF,TGTGCCAGTAGTTCGACACAGGGGGCGGTTGGAAACACCATATATTTT
TRBV30,-,TRBJ2-7,-,CAFGGRGGEQYF,TGTGCCTTTGGAGGAAGGGGCGGCGAGCAGTACTTC
TRBV6-5,-,TRBJ2-2,-,CASSSVGGKNTGELFF,TGTGCCAGCAGTTCGGTCGGAGGAAAGAACACCGGGGAGCTGTTTTTT
TRBV2,TRBD1,TRBJ1-5,-,CASSEQGAAEPQHF,TGTGCCAGCAGTGAACAGGGGGCGGCGGAGCCCCAGCATTTT
TRBV11-2,-,TRBJ2-7,-,CASRVGYEQYF,TGTGCCAGCAGAGTGGGGTACGAGCAGTACTTC
TRBV5-1,-,TRBJ2-5,-,CASSLERVGETQYF,TGCGCCAGCAGCTTGGAGAGGGTTGGAGAGACCCAGTACTTC
TRBV2,-,TRBJ2-7,-,CASMAAGRGYEQYF,TGTGCCAGCATGGCGGCGGGACGCGGCTACGAGCAGTACTTC
TRBV5-1,-,TRBJ1-3,-,CASSFFGESGNTIYF,TGCGCCAGCAGCTTCTTTGGGGAATCAGGAAACACCATATATTTT
TRBV11-3,-,TRBJ2-1,-,CASSLGGGNEQFF,TGTGCCAGCAGCTTAGGAGGAGGGAATGAGCAGTTCTTC
TRBV2,TRBD1,TRBJ1-2,-,CASRPGGKGTNYGYTF,TGTGCCAGCAGACCAGGGGGCAAGGGGACTAACTATGGCTACACCTTC
TRBV11-2,-,TRBJ2-7,-,CASSLDSSGFYEQYF,TGTGCCAGCAGCTTAGATTCGTCCGGGTTCTACGAGCAGTACTTC
TRBV5-1,-,TRBJ2-3,-,CASSPGSADTQYF,TGCGCCAGCAGCCCGGGAAGCGCAGATACGCAGTATTTT
TRBV9,-,TRBJ1-2,-,CASSVLNYGYTF,TGTGCCAGCAGCGTATTGAACTATGGCTACACCTTC
TRBV28,-,TRBJ1-1,-,CASSLPRVEAFF,TGTGCCAGCAGTTTACCGCGAGTAGAAGCTTTCTTT
TRBV4-1,-,TRBJ1-1,-,CASSLTDRLNTEAFF,TGCGCCAGCAGCCTTACAGACCGTTTGAACACTGAAGCTTTCTTT
TRBV29-1,-,TRBJ1-2,-,CSVENNYGYTF,TGCAGCGTTGAGAATAACTATGGCTACACCTTC
TRBV6-2/TRBV6-3,TRBD1,TRBJ2-7,-,CASSTGQGKYEQYF,TGTGCCAGCAGCACGGGACAGGGAAAATACGAGCAGTACTTC
TRBV5-1,-,TRBJ1-2,-,CASSSGQIPNYGYTF,TGCGCCAGCAGCTCGGGGCAGATACCTAACTATGGCTACACCTTC
TRBV30,TRBD1,TRBJ1-1,-,CAWSHTETGATGAFF,TGTGCCTGGAGCCACACCGAGACAGGGGCCACGGGAGCTTTCTTT
TRBV7-7,TRBD1,TRBJ2-5,-,CASSPRTGEAETQYF,TGTGCTAGCAGCCCTCGGACAGGGGAGGCAGAGACCCAGTACTTC
TRBV2,-,TRBJ2-7,-,CASSALPGYEQYF,TGTGCCAGCAGCGCCCTTCCGGGGTACGAGCAGTACTTC
TRBV7-3,-,TRBJ1-6,-,CASSLTSTNNSPLHF,TGTGCCAGCAGCTTAACGTCGACAAATAATTCACCCCTCCACTTT
TRBV29-1,-,TRBJ2-2,-,CSASRGADTGELFF,TGCAGCGCTTCGCGTGGAGCGGACACCGGGGAGCTGTTTTTT
TRBV27,TRBD2,TRBJ2-1,-,CASSLVLAGAGAYNEQFF,TGTGCCAGCAGTTTAGTACTAGCGGGAGCCGGCGCCTACAATGAGCAGTTCTTC
TRBV27,-,TRBJ2-5,-,CASSSSYQETQYF,TGTGCCAGCAGTTCCTCGTACCAAGAGACCCAGTACTTC
TRBV27,TRBD2,TRBJ2-1,-,CASSETSGKYNEQFF,TGTGCCAGCAGCGAAACTAGCGGAAAGTACAATGAGCAGTTCTTC